A selection of T cell receptor beta chains follows, all from one sample in a study of tumor and adjacent non-tumor tissue in lung cancer. TCRdb independently ran MiXCR on the multiplex PCR reads; one entry per CDR3 protein. This table holds 43,000 or so distinct CDR3 sequences, 60% found once. Sequencing was performed on distant non-tumor lung tissue. These receptors originate from a man aged 45-65 years with non-small cell lung cancer. Both conserved end residues are part of each CDR3.

V gene,CDR3 protein
TRBV28,CASNKGGGTNEKLFF
TRBV6-6,CARSTKSGEGNEQFF
TRBV12-3/TRBV12-4,CASSPLALANEQFF
TRBV11-2,CASSKATNDETQYF
TRBV5-1,CASILGSPTDTQYF
TRBV28,CASSTPPGTSGRAYEQYF
TRBV6-1,CASSPLGGTDTQYF
TRBV7-3,CASSLSVSTDTQYF
TRBV6-2/TRBV6-3,CASSYWSGTVNEQFF
TRBV11-2,CASSLHQGDARTGDLFF
TRBV12-3/TRBV12-4,CASSLGTGFNEPQYF
TRBV4-2,CASSRTGGAGETGYF
TRBV12-3/TRBV12-4,CPSSFPEGIDYGYTF
TRBV15,CATSREQGAGGTEASF
TRBV12-3/TRBV12-4,CASSTGQGNQPQHF
TRBV4-1,CASSQDPRGFSETQYF
TRBV29-1,CSLDGQGTDTQYF
TRBV6-5,CVSSRGGDSPGANVLTF
TRBV4-2,CVSSQEGLAGVNTGEPFF
TRBV11-3,CVSSPGGTDTHYF
TRBV4-1,CASSRHLNYGYTF
TRBV29-1,CSIGWGSTDTQYF
TRBV5-6,CAGSLGGLKEQYF
TRBV6-6,CASSSGTANYEQYF
TRBV10-1,CANNEGVNTWELFF
TRBV5-4,CASSGDWGIESSYEQYF
TRBV7-9,CASSFGEGPEYEQYF
TRBV4-1,CASSQDMTGNSQPQHF
TRBV28,CASSPPSPYEQYF
TRBV6-7,CANRLHRREYF
TRBV6-5,CASTYSGLAGQRRGLFF
TRBV28,CACSQAGREQYF
TRBV24-1,CATSDSREGEKLFF
TRBV5-1,CASSSQGSGANVLTF
TRBV10-2,CASSGRAPTDTQYF
TRBV30,CAWGLGNTEASF
TRBV12-3/TRBV12-4,CASSQGLAGGADTQYF
TRBV7-2,CAISSGVAGPSVANVLTF
TRBV4-2,CASSQEMLMNTKAFF
TRBV20-1,CSARVGGTGPQHF
TRBV24-1,CATSLGGLSYNEQFF
TRBV28,CASSLSQDQNIQYF
TRBV29-1,CSVGDSPRKLFF
TRBV11-2,CASNQPVWEQGLNEKLFF
TRBV12-3/TRBV12-4,CVSSLRGGETQYF
TRBV11-2,CACSFASTDTQYF
TRBV6-5,CACSKVRGQPGELFF
TRBV5-5,CARSPIISNKPQHF